Listed below are T cell receptor beta chains from one sample, sequenced in a study of blood T cell repertoires in COVID-19. Sequencing was performed with immunoSEQ multiplex PCR; in TCRdb, only in-frame clones are kept and a portion is missing. The sample records roughly 100,000 clones, approximately 90% being singletons. The material sequenced was peripheral blood. Receptors were obtained from a woman aged 45-65 years in a cohort sampled during active COVID-19. Both conserved end residues are part of each CDR3. D genes are given only for firm matches. The size field is filled for only some rows; it gives once, few, many or a size class.

CDR3 length: 15
J gene: TRBJ2-7
clone size: once
D gene: .
V gene: TRBV10-3
CDR3 DNA: TGTGCCATCAGTGAGTCTGAGGCCCGGACCTACGAGCAGTACTTC
CDR3 protein: CAISESEARTYEQYF

CDR3 length: 19
J gene: TRBJ2-5
clone size: .
D gene: TRBD2
V gene: TRBV3-1/TRBV3-2
CDR3 DNA: TGTGCCAGCAGCCAAGGGGGACTAGCGGGAGCTCCGGGGCCAGAGACCCAGTACTTC
CDR3 protein: CASSQGGLAGAPGPETQYF

CDR3 length: 17
J gene: TRBJ2-3
clone size: .
D gene: TRBD2
V gene: TRBV7-3
CDR3 DNA: TGTGCCAGCAGCTTAACGTCTAGCGGGGGGTCCACAGATACGCAGTATTTT
CDR3 protein: CASSLTSSGGSTDTQYF

CDR3 length: 15
J gene: TRBJ1-2
clone size: .
D gene: TRBD1
V gene: TRBV3-1/TRBV3-2
CDR3 DNA: TGTGCCAGCAGCAAGTCCGGGACAGGGGTTTTTGGCTACACCTTC
CDR3 protein: CASSKSGTGVFGYTF

CDR3 length: 15
J gene: TRBJ2-5
clone size: .
D gene: TRBD1
V gene: TRBV7-9
CDR3 DNA: TGTGCCAGCAGCTTAGTTTGGGACAGTCAAGAGACCCAGTACTTC
CDR3 protein: CASSLVWDSQETQYF

CDR3 length: 13
J gene: TRBJ1-2
clone size: .
D gene: .
V gene: TRBV2
CDR3 DNA: TGTGCCAGCAGTCCGGACTTGAACTATGGCTACACCTTC
CDR3 protein: CASSPDLNYGYTF

CDR3 length: 16
J gene: TRBJ1-2
clone size: .
D gene: .
V gene: TRBV29-1
CDR3 DNA: TGCAGCGTTGAAGGCCCTGCCGGAGATCTGAACTATGGCTACACCTTC
CDR3 protein: CSVEGPAGDLNYGYTF

CDR3 length: 15
J gene: TRBJ1-1
clone size: .
D gene: .
V gene: TRBV7-9
CDR3 DNA: TGTGCCAGCAGCTATAAGGGAGGGGTTGACACTGAAGCTTTCTTT
CDR3 protein: CASSYKGGVDTEAFF

CDR3 length: 11
J gene: TRBJ1-1
clone size: once
D gene: .
V gene: TRBV6-4
CDR3 DNA: TGTGCCAGCAGTGACTCAACAGGGCGGGTCTTT
CDR3 protein: CASSDSTGRVF

CDR3 length: 13
J gene: TRBJ1-4
clone size: .
D gene: TRBD1
V gene: TRBV11-3
CDR3 DNA: TGTGCCAGCAGCTTAGATCACCAGGACAGGCCCTCTTTT
CDR3 protein: CASSLDHQDRPSF

CDR3 length: 12
J gene: TRBJ1-2
clone size: .
D gene: .
V gene: TRBV30
CDR3 DNA: TGTGCCTGGAGTGTACTTGGGGGGAGGCACACCTTC
CDR3 protein: CAWSVLGGRHTF

CDR3 length: 15
J gene: TRBJ2-7
clone size: once
D gene: .
V gene: TRBV10-2
CDR3 DNA: TGCGCCAGCAGTCAGTCAGGGGGGGGAGCCTACGAGCAGTACTTC
CDR3 protein: CASSQSGGGAYEQYF

CDR3 length: 15
J gene: TRBJ2-2
clone size: .
D gene: TRBD1
V gene: TRBV4-2
CDR3 DNA: TGTGCCAGCAGCCGGGGACAGGGGAGCACCGGGGAGCTGTTTTTT
CDR3 protein: CASSRGQGSTGELFF

CDR3 length: 17
J gene: TRBJ2-5
clone size: .
D gene: TRBD2
V gene: TRBV5-1
CDR3 DNA: TGCGCCAGCAGCTTGGGAGGGACTAGCGGGGGTCAAGAGACCCAGTACTTC
CDR3 protein: CASSLGGTSGGQETQYF

CDR3 length: 14
J gene: TRBJ2-7
clone size: .
D gene: .
V gene: TRBV27
CDR3 DNA: TGTGCCAGCAGTCGGCAGGATGTTAACTACGAGCAGTACTTC
CDR3 protein: CASSRQDVNYEQYF

CDR3 length: 14
J gene: TRBJ1-1
clone size: .
D gene: .
V gene: TRBV3-1/TRBV3-2
CDR3 DNA: TGTGCCAGCAGCCGGCGGGAACAGAACACTGAAGCTTTCTTT
CDR3 protein: CASSRREQNTEAFF

CDR3 length: 14
J gene: TRBJ1-5
clone size: few
D gene: .
V gene: TRBV10-3
CDR3 DNA: TGTGCCATCAGTTCGGGTGGGGCTGGGCAGCCCCAGCATTTT
CDR3 protein: CAISSGGAGQPQHF

CDR3 length: 16
J gene: TRBJ2-3
clone size: .
D gene: TRBD2
V gene: TRBV6-6
CDR3 DNA: TGTGCCACCAGGTCCCCGGGGGGTACTTCCACAGATACGCAGTATTTT
CDR3 protein: CATRSPGGTSTDTQYF

CDR3 length: 14
J gene: TRBJ2-5
clone size: .
D gene: .
V gene: TRBV4-2
CDR3 DNA: TGTGCCAGCAGCCAAGGCGCGGTAAAGGAGACCCAGTACTTC
CDR3 protein: CASSQGAVKETQYF

CDR3 length: 18
J gene: TRBJ1-5
clone size: .
D gene: TRBD1
V gene: TRBV6-1
CDR3 DNA: TGTGCCAGCAGTGAAACCCCACAGGGGTTGATAGGCAATCAGCCCCAGCATTTT
CDR3 protein: CASSETPQGLIGNQPQHF

CDR3 length: 14
J gene: TRBJ1-1
clone size: once
D gene: TRBD1
V gene: TRBV6-5
CDR3 DNA: TGTGCCAGCAGTAGCCTTACAGGGGGCACTGAAGCTTTCTTT
CDR3 protein: CASSSLTGGTEAFF

CDR3 length: 14
J gene: TRBJ1-2
clone size: few
D gene: .
V gene: TRBV7-9
CDR3 DNA: TGTGCCAGCAGCTCGCCAGGGGATGTCTATGGCTACACCTTC
CDR3 protein: CASSSPGDVYGYTF

CDR3 length: 12
J gene: TRBJ1-1
clone size: .
D gene: .
V gene: TRBV6-4
CDR3 DNA: TGTGCCAACCTTCGGGGGGTCACTGAAGCTTTCTTT
CDR3 protein: CANLRGVTEAFF

CDR3 length: 14
J gene: TRBJ1-2
clone size: .
D gene: .
V gene: TRBV5-6
CDR3 DNA: TGTGCCAGCAGCTCGGCGGGGGTATTGGGTGGCTACACCTTC
CDR3 protein: CASSSAGVLGGYTF

CDR3 length: 15
J gene: TRBJ1-2
clone size: .
D gene: TRBD1
V gene: TRBV18
CDR3 DNA: TGTGCCAGCTCCCCCCGGACAGGGGGCCCCTACGGCTACACCTTC
CDR3 protein: CASSPRTGGPYGYTF

CDR3 length: 13
J gene: TRBJ1-2
clone size: .
D gene: TRBD1
V gene: TRBV28
CDR3 DNA: TGTGCCAGCAGTTTATTGACAGGGGACGGCTACACCTTC
CDR3 protein: CASSLLTGDGYTF

CDR3 length: 11
J gene: TRBJ2-7
clone size: .
D gene: .
V gene: TRBV10-3
CDR3 DNA: TGTGCCATCAGCCTCACGGGGGAGCAGTACTTC
CDR3 protein: CAISLTGEQYF

CDR3 length: 15
J gene: TRBJ1-4
clone size: .
D gene: TRBD1
V gene: TRBV6-4
CDR3 DNA: TGTGCCAGCAGTCGACCGACAGGGACGGATGAAAAACTGTTTTTT
CDR3 protein: CASSRPTGTDEKLFF

CDR3 length: 16
J gene: TRBJ2-1
clone size: few
D gene: .
V gene: TRBV6-1
CDR3 DNA: TGTGCCAGCAGTGAATTAAATGTCGGGAACTACAATGAGCAGTTCTTC
CDR3 protein: CASSELNVGNYNEQFF

CDR3 length: 15
J gene: TRBJ1-1
clone size: .
D gene: .
V gene: TRBV21-1
CDR3 DNA: TGTGCCAGCAGCAAAGACCAGGGGAGGGGCGCTGAAGCTTTCTTT
CDR3 protein: CASSKDQGRGAEAFF

CDR3 length: 15
J gene: TRBJ2-1
clone size: once
D gene: .
V gene: TRBV6-5
CDR3 DNA: TGTGCCAGCAGTTACCGGAGGGGAAGGGATCATGAGCAGTTCTTC
CDR3 protein: CASSYRRGRDHEQFF

CDR3 length: 15
J gene: TRBJ2-7
clone size: .
D gene: TRBD1
V gene: TRBV10-3
CDR3 DNA: TGTGCCATCGCGGGCACGGACAGGGGGCGATACGAGCAGTACTTC
CDR3 protein: CAIAGTDRGRYEQYF

CDR3 length: 16
J gene: TRBJ1-1
clone size: .
D gene: .
V gene: TRBV13
CDR3 DNA: TGTGCCAGCAGCGAAAGAACCGTCGACAGGAACACTGAAGCTTTCTTT
CDR3 protein: CASSERTVDRNTEAFF

CDR3 length: 15
J gene: TRBJ2-5
clone size: .
D gene: TRBD2
V gene: TRBV5-4
CDR3 DNA: TGTGCCAGCAGCTTCGGACTAGCGGGGCAAGAGACCCAGTACTTC
CDR3 protein: CASSFGLAGQETQYF

CDR3 length: 18
J gene: TRBJ2-7
clone size: few
D gene: TRBD2
V gene: TRBV7-9
CDR3 DNA: TGTGCCAGCAGCCCCCGGACTAGCGGGAGGGCCGGACCCTACGAGCAGTACTTC
CDR3 protein: CASSPRTSGRAGPYEQYF

CDR3 length: 13
J gene: TRBJ2-4
clone size: .
D gene: .
V gene: TRBV6-5
CDR3 DNA: TGTGCCAGCAGCAACTCAGCAGGAGGAATTCAGTACTTC
CDR3 protein: CASSNSAGGIQYF

CDR3 length: 13
J gene: TRBJ1-2
clone size: .
D gene: .
V gene: TRBV10-1
CDR3 DNA: TGCGCCAGCAGTCCGAACAGGAACTATGGCTACACCTTC
CDR3 protein: CASSPNRNYGYTF

CDR3 length: 15
J gene: TRBJ1-6
clone size: .
D gene: .
V gene: TRBV11-3
CDR3 DNA: TGTGCCAGCAGAGCGAACAGGGATTATAATTCACCCCTCCACTTT
CDR3 protein: CASRANRDYNSPLHF

CDR3 length: 14
J gene: TRBJ1-2
clone size: .
D gene: .
V gene: TRBV6-5
CDR3 DNA: TGTGCCAGCAGTTACAGTGCGGGTCACTATGGCTACACCTTC
CDR3 protein: CASSYSAGHYGYTF

CDR3 length: 14
J gene: TRBJ2-7
clone size: .
D gene: TRBD1
V gene: TRBV10-3
CDR3 DNA: TGTGCCATCAGTGAAAGGGGGCAGTTCCACGAGCAGTACTTC
CDR3 protein: CAISERGQFHEQYF

CDR3 length: 11
J gene: TRBJ2-7
clone size: .
D gene: .
V gene: TRBV29-1
CDR3 DNA: TGCAGCGCGCTAAGTCCATACGAGCAGTACTTC
CDR3 protein: CSALSPYEQYF

CDR3 length: 17
J gene: TRBJ2-1
clone size: .
D gene: TRBD1
V gene: TRBV7-8
CDR3 DNA: TGTGCCAGCAGCTTAGATCCCGGGACAGTCTCCTACAATGAGCAGTTCTTC
CDR3 protein: CASSLDPGTVSYNEQFF

CDR3 length: 15
J gene: TRBJ2-7
clone size: .
D gene: TRBD1
V gene: TRBV2
CDR3 DNA: TGTGCCAGCAGCCCCGCGACAGGGTGGTTCAACGAGCAGTACTTC
CDR3 protein: CASSPATGWFNEQYF

CDR3 length: 16
J gene: TRBJ2-1
clone size: .
D gene: TRBD2
V gene: TRBV5-4
CDR3 DNA: TGTGCCAGCAGCTTGGCTGGGGCTAGCGGGAGCTATGAGCAGTTCTTC
CDR3 protein: CASSLAGASGSYEQFF

CDR3 length: 15
J gene: TRBJ1-5
clone size: .
D gene: .
V gene: TRBV2
CDR3 DNA: TGTGCCAGCATAGGCGGGCTCGGGAGCAATCAGCCCCAGCATTTT
CDR3 protein: CASIGGLGSNQPQHF

CDR3 length: 17
J gene: TRBJ2-1
clone size: .
D gene: .
V gene: TRBV21-1
CDR3 DNA: TGTGCCAGCAGCAGAAGCCCTCTGGTTTTGGTTCTCAATGAGCAGTTCTTC
CDR3 protein: CASSRSPLVLVLNEQFF

CDR3 length: 15
J gene: TRBJ2-1
clone size: .
D gene: TRBD1
V gene: TRBV5-1
CDR3 DNA: TGCGCCAGCAATCCCGGACAGGGTTCCTACAATGAGCAGTTCTTC
CDR3 protein: CASNPGQGSYNEQFF

CDR3 length: 13
J gene: TRBJ1-6
clone size: .
D gene: TRBD1
V gene: TRBV28
CDR3 DNA: TGTGCCAGCTCGAGACAGGGTAATTCACCCCTCCACTTT
CDR3 protein: CASSRQGNSPLHF

CDR3 length: 16
J gene: TRBJ1-5
clone size: .
D gene: TRBD1
V gene: TRBV24-1
CDR3 DNA: TGTGCCACCAGTGATGCCGGGACAGGGGAAGGTCAGCCCCAGCATTTT
CDR3 protein: CATSDAGTGEGQPQHF

CDR3 length: 14
J gene: TRBJ2-6
clone size: .
D gene: .
V gene: TRBV7-3
CDR3 DNA: TGTGCCAGCAGCCGGTCGTCTGGGGCCAACGTCCTGACTTTC
CDR3 protein: CASSRSSGANVLTF

CDR3 length: 12
J gene: TRBJ2-5
clone size: .
D gene: TRBD1
V gene: TRBV11-3
CDR3 DNA: TGTGCCAGCAGCTCGACAGGGGAGACCCAGTACTTC
CDR3 protein: CASSSTGETQYF

CDR3 length: 15
J gene: TRBJ1-1
clone size: .
D gene: .
V gene: TRBV9
CDR3 DNA: TGTGCCAGCAGCGTGGGAACGACAGGGAACACTGAAGCTTTCTTT
CDR3 protein: CASSVGTTGNTEAFF

CDR3 length: 13
J gene: TRBJ2-7
clone size: few
D gene: TRBD2
V gene: TRBV7-9
CDR3 DNA: TGTGCCAGCAGCGGGACTATCCCCTACGAGCAGTACTTC
CDR3 protein: CASSGTIPYEQYF

CDR3 length: 15
J gene: TRBJ2-3
clone size: .
D gene: TRBD2
V gene: TRBV18
CDR3 DNA: TGTGCCAGCTCACCCCCGGGACTACCCCCAGATACGCAGTATTTT
CDR3 protein: CASSPPGLPPDTQYF

CDR3 length: 14
J gene: TRBJ1-2
clone size: .
D gene: .
V gene: TRBV3-1/TRBV3-2
CDR3 DNA: TGTGCCAGCAGCCCCGGGAGGCCGAACTATGGCTACACCTTC
CDR3 protein: CASSPGRPNYGYTF

CDR3 length: 14
J gene: TRBJ2-7
clone size: .
D gene: .
V gene: TRBV19
CDR3 DNA: TGTGCCAGTAGTATCGGCGGGATCAGTTACGAGCAGTACTTC
CDR3 protein: CASSIGGISYEQYF